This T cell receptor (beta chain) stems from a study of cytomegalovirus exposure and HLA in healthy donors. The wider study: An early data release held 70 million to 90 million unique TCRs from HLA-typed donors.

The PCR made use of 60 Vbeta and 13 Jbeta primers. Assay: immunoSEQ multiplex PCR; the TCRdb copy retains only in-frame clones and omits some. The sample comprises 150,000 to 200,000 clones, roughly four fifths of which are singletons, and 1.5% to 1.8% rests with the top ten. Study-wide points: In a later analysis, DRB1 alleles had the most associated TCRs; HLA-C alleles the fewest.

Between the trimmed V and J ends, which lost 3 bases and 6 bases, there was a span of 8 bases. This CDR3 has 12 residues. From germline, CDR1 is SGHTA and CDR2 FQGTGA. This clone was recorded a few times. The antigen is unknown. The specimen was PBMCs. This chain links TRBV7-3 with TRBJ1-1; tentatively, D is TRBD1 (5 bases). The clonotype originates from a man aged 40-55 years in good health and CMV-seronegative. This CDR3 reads CASSFSGAEAFF. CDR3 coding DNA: TGTGCCAGCAGCTTCTCGGGGGCTGAAGCTTTCTTT.